These 7 T cell receptor beta chains were sequenced from one sample in a study of T cells after yellow fever vaccination. TCRdb reanalysed the 5' RACE reads using MiXCR and keeps one entry per CDR3 protein. The sample lists some 550,000 distinct CDR3 sequences; roughly 19% were seen once. The sample was PBMCs, taken 15 days after the yellow fever booster vaccination. The receptors shown here come from a man in his thirties or forties who received the YFV17D yellow fever vaccine.

The V gene is TRBV12-3 or TRBV12-4, the J gene TRBJ2-2, with 13 bases fitting TRBD2. CDR3 length: 15 residues. Unmatched junction bases numbered 6, after V lost 5 bases and J lost 9 bases. The CDR3 spells CASSPQGLAGRELFF. As DNA, the CDR3 is TGTGCCAGCAGTCCCCAGGGACTAGCGGGAAGGGAGCTGTTTTTT.

The DNA for the CDR3 is TGCGCCAGCAGTGAGGGGGCCTCGGGCACTGAAGCTTTCTTT. Protein: CASSEGASGTEAFF. The chain uses TRBV10-1 and TRBJ1-1; maybe TRBD1 (5 bases). The CDR3 extends over 14 amino acids. The germline V gene encodes CDR1 WNHNN and CDR2 SYGVQD (reference sequence). The V end was cut by 2 bases, the J end by 4 bases, with 11 bases between.

This chain connects TRBV5-6 to TRBJ2-1; TRBD2 matches at 13 bases. The V and J ends lost 4 bases and 6 bases, in that order; junction bases with no gene match: 10. CDR3 size: 17 residues. The V gene's germline CDR1 is SGHDT and CDR2 YYEEEE. The CDR3 region is CASSPAGTSGKVNEQFF. CDR3 DNA sequence: TGTGCCAGCAGCCCGGCGGGGACTAGCGGGAAGGTCAATGAGCAGTTCTTC.

The table lists this clonotype with a few counts. The V gene is TRBV10-3, the J gene TRBJ2-1; no reliable D call. Germline V gene data show CDR1 as ENHRY and CDR2 as SYGVKD. Trimming removed 6 bases from V and 7 bases from J, with 16 bases in between. This CDR3 has 14 residues. The CDR3 bases are TGTGCCATCAGGCCCCAGGTGGCTAGGAATGAGCAGTTCTTC. Its translation: CAIRPQVARNEQFF.

The V call is TRBV24-1, the J call TRBJ2-1, with 12 bases fitting TRBD2. In germline, CDR1 is KGHDR, CDR2 SFDVKD. V gave up 1 base and J gave up 6 bases; unmatched junction bases: 3. The CDR3 spans 16 residues. CDR3: CATSDFTSGRINEQFF. CDR3 nucleotides: TGTGCCACCAGTGATTTCACTAGCGGGAGGATCAATGAGCAGTTCTTC.

This clonotype showed up just a few times. The rearrangement joins TRBV20-1 to TRBJ2-2, with D perhaps matching TRBD1 (6 bases). This CDR3 spans 13 amino acids. Germline CDR1 DFQATT, CDR2 SNEGSKA (reference sequence). Trimming removed 1 base at V and 8 bases at J, with 11 bases between. DNA of the CDR3: TGCAGTGCTAGAGGGACAGCAACTGGGGAGCTGTTTTTT. The encoded protein is CSARGTATGELFF.

CDR3 amino acids: CSAFEAASSYNEQFF. As DNA, the CDR3 is TGCAGTGCTTTTGAGGCGGCGAGCTCCTACAATGAGCAGTTCTTC. This chain joins TRBV20-1 and TRBJ2-1, with D hard to call. V shed 5 bases and J shed 0 bases, with 14 bases lying between them. CDR3 length: 15 residues. Germline CDR1 DFQATT, CDR2 SNEGSKA (reference sequence).